The rows below give T cell receptor beta chains drawn from one sample of a study of CD8 T cells in ankylosing spondylitis. MiXCR, applied by TCRdb to the 5' RACE reads, yields one record per CDR3 protein. The profile covers 150,000 to 200,000 distinct CDR3 sequences, with approximately 10% appearing a single time and under 35% taken by the ten largest. Material for sequencing was blood, either unsorted or a sorted T cell fraction (not recorded which). These TCRs come from a male donor with ankylosing spondylitis or in good health (not recorded which). Both conserved end residues are part of each CDR3. The order of the fields is D gene, clone size, V gene, J gene, CDR3 protein, CDR3 DNA. A D gene is named only where the DNA matches it firmly. Part of the rows lack a size; the others show once, few, many or a class for expanded clones.

>TRBD2|-|TRBV10-2|TRBJ2-7
CASSSLAGVAYEQYF
TGCGCCAGCAGTTCACTAGCGGGAGTGGCCTACGAGCAGTACTTC
>TRBD2|few|TRBV5-6|TRBJ2-1
CASSSSGRNEQFF
TGTGCCAGCAGCTCAAGCGGGAGGAATGAGCAGTTCTTC
>-|few|TRBV19|TRBJ1-2
CASGPGGYTF
TGTGCCAGTGGCCCAGGGGGCTACACCTTC
>-|few|TRBV7-2|TRBJ1-1
CASSFMGGRTEAFF
TGTGCCAGCAGCTTTATGGGGGGGCGGACTGAAGCTTTCTTT
>-|many|TRBV24-1|TRBJ2-2
CATSVVDARANTGELFF
TGTGCCACCAGTGTCGTGGACGCCCGCGCGAACACCGGGGAGCTGTTTTTT
>-|-|TRBV7-9|TRBJ1-1
CASSLAAGFNTEAFF
TGTGCCAGCAGCTTAGCGGCGGGGTTTAACACTGAAGCTTTCTTT
>TRBD1|many|TRBV5-1|TRBJ2-7
CASSLRTGGYEQYF
TGCGCCAGCAGCTTGAGGACAGGGGGATACGAGCAGTACTTC
>-|-|TRBV20-1|TRBJ2-3
CSARDLRDGTDTQYF
TGCAGTGCTAGAGATCTCCGGGACGGCACAGATACGCAGTATTTT
>-|many|TRBV29-1|TRBJ2-3
CSVHTGGTDTQYF
TGCAGCGTTCATACAGGCGGTACAGATACGCAGTATTTT
>-|many|TRBV14|TRBJ1-2
CASSQDFYGYTF
TGTGCCAGCAGCCAAGATTTCTATGGCTACACCTTC
>TRBD1|-|TRBV20-1|TRBJ2-6
CSAFRPGQGTSGANVLTF
TGCAGTGCTTTTAGACCGGGACAGGGGACCTCTGGGGCCAACGTCCTGACTTTC
>-|many|TRBV4-3|TRBJ2-3
CASSQGGLPDTQYF
TGCGCCAGCAGCCAAGGTGGACTCCCTGATACGCAGTATTTT
>-|-|TRBV5-1|TRBJ2-7
CASSYVGGYEQYF
TGCGCCAGCAGCTATGTGGGGGGCTACGAGCAGTACTTC
>TRBD1|many|TRBV2|TRBJ2-7
CASSDREGSYEQYF
TGTGCCAGCAGCGACAGGGAAGGCTCCTACGAGCAGTACTTC
>TRBD1|few|TRBV18|TRBJ1-1
CASSPGRGLVSTEAFF
TGTGCCAGCTCACCAGGCAGGGGGCTTGTAAGCACTGAAGCTTTCTTT
>-|few|TRBV5-4|TRBJ1-1
CASSLGGSRNTEAFF
TGTGCCAGCAGCTTGGGTGGGTCGAGGAACACTGAAGCTTTCTTT
>-|many|TRBV2|TRBJ1-1
CASSARRDTEAFF
TGTGCCAGCAGTGCTCGGCGGGACACTGAAGCTTTCTTT
>-|many|TRBV5-1|TRBJ2-1
CASSLKGLVFDEQFF
TGCGCCAGCAGCTTAAAGGGGTTGGTCTTCGATGAGCAGTTCTTC
>-|many|TRBV5-1|TRBJ1-5
CASSSGLGGDQPQHF
TGCGCCAGCAGCTCGGGCCTAGGGGGGGATCAGCCCCAGCATTTT
>TRBD1|many|TRBV12-3/TRBV12-4|TRBJ2-5
CASSRQGRETQYF
TGTGCCAGCAGCCGACAGGGAAGGGAGACCCAGTACTTC
>-|-|TRBV4-3|TRBJ2-2
CASSQTGGPGNTGELFF
TGCGCCAGCAGCCAGACTGGGGGGCCTGGGAACACCGGGGAGCTGTTTTTT
>TRBD2|-|TRBV20-1|TRBJ2-3
CSAARRGGADTQYF
TGCAGTGCTGCCCGTCGGGGGGGTGCGGATACGCAGTATTTT
>-|many|TRBV28|TRBJ2-3
CASSLPLATDTQYF
TGTGCCAGCAGTTTACCCTTGGCGACAGATACGCAGTATTTT
>-|many|TRBV6-5|TRBJ1-1
CASSYPGVTEAFF
TGTGCCAGCAGTTATCCCGGGGTGACTGAAGCTTTCTTT
>-|-|TRBV7-6|TRBJ2-3
CASSLVMGLKADTQYF
TGTGCCAGCAGCTTAGTGATGGGACTCAAAGCAGATACGCAGTATTTT
>TRBD2|many|TRBV7-7|TRBJ2-5
CASSLRLAVKTQYF
TGTGCCAGCAGCCTTCGACTAGCGGTGAAGACCCAGTACTTC
>TRBD2|-|TRBV20-1|TRBJ2-1
CSATSGGAHPRNEQFF
TGCAGTGCAACTAGCGGGGGGGCCCATCCACGCAATGAGCAGTTCTTC
>TRBD2|many|TRBV28|TRBJ2-3
CASLERGPTDTQYF
TGTGCCAGCCTGGAGCGGGGCCCCACAGATACGCAGTATTTT
>-|-|TRBV7-6|TRBJ2-5
CASSLYVAEQETQYF
TGTGCCAGCAGCTTGTATGTAGCGGAACAAGAGACCCAGTACTTC
>-|few|TRBV6-2/TRBV6-3|TRBJ2-2
CATIDRPPGELFF
TGTGCCACCATCGACAGACCCCCCGGGGAGCTGTTTTTT
>-|-|TRBV7-9|TRBJ1-2
CASSLGEYGYTF
TGTGCCAGCAGCTTAGGGGAGTATGGCTACACCTTC
>TRBD2|many|TRBV3-1|TRBJ2-5
CASSPVRTSKETQYF
TGTGCCAGCAGCCCCGTCCGGACTAGCAAAGAGACCCAGTACTTC
>TRBD2|many|TRBV6-2/TRBV6-3|TRBJ2-1
CASSSSSSGRAYNEQFF
TGTGCCAGCAGTTCTAGCTCTAGCGGGAGGGCCTACAATGAGCAGTTCTTC
>-|-|TRBV6-5|TRBJ2-5
CASSTPLRGETQYF
TGTGCCAGCAGTACTCCATTGAGGGGGGAGACCCAGTACTTC
>-|-|TRBV11-2|TRBJ2-5
CASSFPGTKETQYF
TGTGCCAGCAGCTTCCCCGGGACAAAAGAGACCCAGTACTTC
>TRBD1|-|TRBV7-7|TRBJ2-3
CASSLTGYTDTQYF
TGTGCCAGCAGCCTGACAGGGTACACAGATACGCAGTATTTT
>-|many|TRBV5-1|TRBJ2-1
CASSSEKYGEQFF
TGCGCCAGCAGCTCAGAGAAATACGGTGAGCAGTTCTTC
>TRBD2|-|TRBV3-1|TRBJ2-1
CASSQDVAGGGQFF
TGTGCCAGCAGCCAAGATGTAGCGGGGGGAGGGCAGTTCTTC
>TRBD1|many|TRBV29-1|TRBJ2-2
CSVGAAGGTGELFF
TGCAGCGTTGGGGCTGCAGGGGGCACCGGGGAGCTGTTTTTT
>-|many|TRBV5-1|TRBJ2-1
CASSLVASGDEQFF
TGCGCCAGCAGCTTGGTCGCCTCGGGGGATGAGCAGTTCTTC
>TRBD1|many|TRBV12-3/TRBV12-4|TRBJ1-1
CASSPLSGQLNTEAFF
TGTGCCAGCAGCCCTTTATCGGGACAGCTGAACACTGAAGCTTTCTTT
>TRBD1|-|TRBV6-5|TRBJ2-7
CASSYASRTGTSYEQYF
TGTGCCAGCAGTTACGCGAGTCGGACAGGGACCTCCTACGAGCAGTACTTC
>TRBD1|-|TRBV20-1|TRBJ1-2
CSAEDRGRGGYTF
TGCAGTGCTGAGGACAGGGGGCGCGGTGGCTACACCTTC
>-|many|TRBV4-2|TRBJ1-1
CASSQDLLVGIMNTEAFF
TGTGCCAGCAGCCAAGATCTCCTAGTCGGTATCATGAACACTGAAGCTTTCTTT
>-|many|TRBV25-1|TRBJ1-1
CASSYRNTEAFF
TGTGCCAGCAGTTACAGGAACACTGAAGCTTTCTTT
>-|-|TRBV10-2|TRBJ1-1
CASSEQSLTEAFF
TGCGCCAGCAGTGAGCAGAGTCTTACTGAAGCTTTCTTT
>TRBD1|-|TRBV23-1|TRBJ2-2
CASSQSVGTVTGELFF
TGCGCCAGCAGTCAATCGGTCGGGACAGTCACCGGGGAGCTGTTTTTT
>-|many|TRBV5-1|TRBJ2-5
CASSSGHQETQYF
TGCGCCAGCAGCTCGGGGCACCAAGAGACCCAGTACTTC
>-|many|TRBV6-5|TRBJ2-4
CASSSRGWGKNIQYF
TGTGCCAGCAGTTCGCGGGGCTGGGGCAAAAACATTCAGTACTTC
>-|few|TRBV5-1|TRBJ1-1
CASSLEGSGGSSTEAFF
TGCGCCAGCAGCTTGGAAGGATCGGGCGGGAGCAGCACTGAAGCTTTCTTT
>-|-|TRBV19|TRBJ1-2
CASNRDPSYGYTF
TGTGCCAGTAATAGGGACCCCAGCTATGGCTACACCTTC
>TRBD2|few|TRBV27|TRBJ2-2
CASKLAAINTGELFF
TGTGCCAGCAAACTAGCGGCCATTAACACCGGGGAGCTGTTTTTT
>TRBD1|many|TRBV9|TRBJ1-2
CASSVGTGVLGGYTF
TGTGCCAGCAGCGTCGGGACAGGGGTTTTGGGCGGCTACACCTTC
>TRBD2|-|TRBV11-3|TRBJ2-2
CASTLVGGTSNTGELFF
TGTGCCAGCACCTTGGTCGGGGGGACGTCGAACACCGGGGAGCTGTTTTTT
>-|-|TRBV20-1|TRBJ1-4
CSARENRVIEKLFF
TGCAGTGCTAGAGAGAACAGGGTGATCGAAAAACTGTTTTTT
>-|many|TRBV12-5|TRBJ1-1
CASGLWNTEAFF
TGTGCTAGTGGTTTGTGGAACACTGAAGCTTTCTTT
>-|many|TRBV5-1|TRBJ2-1
CASSPVGGGANEQFF
TGCGCCAGCAGCCCTGTGGGAGGGGGTGCCAATGAGCAGTTCTTC
>-|few|TRBV12-3/TRBV12-4|TRBJ2-2
CASSFPGGLDTGELFF
TGTGCCAGCAGTTTTCCGGGGGGCCTCGACACCGGGGAGCTGTTTTTT
>TRBD2|-|TRBV2|TRBJ2-3
CASSGLTSGHRTDTQYF
TGTGCCAGCAGTGGACTCACTAGCGGCCACCGTACAGATACGCAGTATTTT